These 23 T cell receptor beta chains were all obtained from the same sample, sequenced in a study of T cell repertoires in cytomegalovirus infection. TCRdb passed the reads through MiXCR, listing each CDR3 protein once. Among 110,000 to 150,000 distinct CDR3 sequences listed, roughly a third were seen once. Their cognate antigens are unknown. The sample was CD8+ T cells from cultured PBMCs, taken from culture after CMV antigen stimulation. Receptors were obtained from a human donor in good health (CMV status not recorded). Some clones in this sample may be carry-over from other donors' samples.

J is TRBJ2-5 and V is TRBV4-2; a weak D match, TRBD2 (6 bases). This CDR3 is 14 amino acids long. Looked up from germline, CDR1 is LGHNA and CDR2 is YNFKEQ. The V and J ends lost 0 bases and 5 bases respectively, with 10 bases between them. CDR3 coding DNA: TGTGCCAGCAGCCAAGAGGGCGGGGAGGAGACCCAGTACTTC. As protein: CASSQEGGEETQYF.

This rearrangement joins TRBV20-1 to TRBJ2-3; either TRBD1 or TRBD2 may fit D (5 bases each). The CDR3 runs 15 residues. Trimming stripped 1 base from V and 2 bases from J, with 13 bases between. Germline CDR1 DFQATT, CDR2 SNEGSKA (reference sequence). The CDR3 sequence: CSARVGASPTDTQYF. In nucleotides, the CDR3 is TGCAGTGCTAGAGTTGGGGCTAGCCCCACAGATACGCAGTATTTT.

V is TRBV6-6 and J is TRBJ2-7; no definite D call. V was trimmed by 8 bases and J by 2 bases, leaving 10 bases between them. Germline assignment: CDR1 MNHNY and CDR2 SVGAGI (reference sequence). The CDR3 consists of 12 residues. The CDR3 region has the DNA TGTGCCAGCCTCGCCAGCCCCTACGAGCAGTACTTC. This codes for CASLASPYEQYF.

This clonotype was observed at least ten times. The V gene is TRBV7-8, the J gene TRBJ2-6; D may correspond to TRBD1 or TRBD2 (6 bases each). V dropped 6 bases and J dropped 1 base, with 10 bases sitting between them. This CDR3 comprises 15 residues. Germline lookup yields CDR1 SGHVS and CDR2 FQNEAQ. CDR3 amino acids: CASRRRGSGANVLTF. The CDR3 DNA follows: TGTGCCAGCAGGAGGAGGGGGTCTGGGGCCAACGTCCTGACTTTC.

This clonotype was found many times. The chain uses TRBV7-6 and TRBJ2-5; 8 nucleotides align to TRBD1. Germline trimming cut 5 bases from V and 5 bases from J; bases unmatched to any gene: 10. Germline CDR1 and CDR2: SGHVS and FNYEAQ. The CDR3 sequence is 15 residues long. CDR3 sequence (DNA): TGTGCCAGCAGCCTAAACAGGGGGTTTACGGAGACCCAGTACTTC. It encodes CASSLNRGFTETQYF.

The chain uses TRBV7-2 and TRBJ2-5; D is perhaps TRBD1 (7 bases). This CDR3 is built from 15 residues. Germline values: CDR1 SGHTA, CDR2 FQGNSA. The V end lost 5 bases, the J end lost 2 bases, and 15 bases lay between the germline ends. CDR3 sequence reads: CASSAGGWAQETQYF. As DNA, the CDR3 is TGTGCCAGCAGCGCAGGGGGGTGGGCTCAAGAGACCCAGTACTTC.

This chain uses TRBV2 with TRBJ2-1; D gene uncertain. This CDR3 spans 13 amino acids. The germline CDR1 and CDR2 sequences are SNHLY and FYNNEI. Trimming left V 4 bases short and J 4 bases short, with 8 bases between. In DNA form, the CDR3 reads TGTGCCAGCAGTGTTATGAGTTACAATGAGCAGTTCTTC. This translates into CASSVMSYNEQFF. Combining the CDR3 with reference TRBV2 and TRBJ2-1 gives the whole variable domain EPEVTQTPSHQVTQMGQEVILRCVPISNHLYFYWYRQILGQKVEFLVSFYNNEISEKSEIFDDQFSVERPDGSNFTLKIRSTKLEDSAMYFCASSVMSYNEQFFGPGTRLTVL.

V gene TRBV12-3 or TRBV12-4 combines with J gene TRBJ1-2; D might be TRBD1 (6 bases). This CDR3 region has 14 residues. Trimming cost V 6 bases and J 4 bases, with 15 bases left between them. The CDR3 nucleotides are TGTGCCAGCAGCCGACAGGAGTTACCCTATGGCTACACCTTC. This encodes CASSRQELPYGYTF.

This clonotype turned up a few times. V gene TRBV27 combines with J gene TRBJ2-3; D remains ambiguous. CDR3 length: 17 amino acids. V was pared by 4 bases and J by 6 bases, with 23 bases between. Germline V gives CDR1 MNHEY, CDR2 SMNVEV (reference sequence). The CDR3 region is CASSSTVIAEKPDTQYF. The CDR3 coding sequence is TGTGCCAGCAGTTCTACAGTTATAGCAGAGAAGCCGGATACGCAGTATTTT.

V gene TRBV13 combines with J gene TRBJ1-4, with D uncertain. Germline V gives CDR1 PRHDT, CDR2 FYEKMQ (reference sequence). This CDR3 contains 15 residues. V dropped 3 bases and J dropped 4 bases, with 12 bases sitting between them. The chain's CDR3 is CASSFPGGLNEKLFF. CDR3 nucleotide sequence: TGTGCCAGCAGCTTCCCGGGAGGGCTTAATGAAAAACTGTTTTTT.

The CDR3 reads CASSSPGFDEKLFF. The CDR3 nucleotides are TGTGCCAGCAGTTCTCCAGGGTTCGATGAAAAACTGTTTTTT. J is TRBJ1-4 and V is TRBV7-9; tentative D call: TRBD1 (5 bases). The V gene's germline CDR1 is SEHNR and CDR2 FQNEAQ (reference sequence). The CDR3 covers 14 residues. Trimming took off 6 bases at V and 6 bases at J, with 14 bases between the two ends.

This clonotype was observed many times. The V gene is TRBV6-1, the J gene TRBJ1-2; perhaps TRBD1 as D (5 bases). The CDR3 is 14 amino acids. Germline lookup yields CDR1 MNHNS and CDR2 SASEGT. V was cut by 5 bases and J by 0 bases, with 10 bases left in between. CDR3 loop: CASSPDSPNYGYTF. The CDR3 bases are TGTGCCAGCAGTCCTGACAGCCCTAACTATGGCTACACCTTC.

This clonotype has at least ten counts. J is TRBJ1-5 and V is TRBV7-8; tentative D call: TRBD1 (5 bases). The V end lost 1 base, the J end lost 12 bases, and 13 bases lay between the germline ends. The germline V gene has CDR1 SGHVS and CDR2 FQNEAQ. This CDR3 contains 13 residues. The CDR3 nucleotides read TGTGCCAGCAGCTTAGTGGGGGATCAGGGCCAGCATTTT. This sequence encodes CASSLVGDQGQHF.

The chain has TRBV12-3 or TRBV12-4 and TRBJ2-1, with 13 bases identical to TRBD2. This CDR3 has 15 amino acids. V shed 6 bases and J 9 bases; nucleotides not matched to a gene: 8. CDR3: CASSTGLAGASEQFF. For the CDR3, the DNA is TGTGCCAGCAGCACCGGACTAGCGGGGGCGAGTGAGCAGTTCTTC.

At least ten counts were recorded for this clonotype. The gene calls are TRBV7-2 and TRBJ2-1, with D unclear. CDR1 is SGHTA, CDR2 FQGNSA, per germline. The CDR3 contains 13 residues. V was clipped by 11 bases and J by 8 bases, with 19 bases between them. CDR3 bases: TGTGCCGACTCACAACCTCCTGACGATGAGCAGTTCTTC. Translated, it gives CADSQPPDDEQFF.

This clonotype has only a few counts. The chain couples TRBV7-8 to TRBJ1-2, with TRBD1 identical over 7 bases. J lost 1 base, V lost 5 bases, and 7 bases had no gene match. This CDR3 spans 15 amino acids. Germline V gene data show CDR1 as SGHVS and CDR2 as FQNEAQ. The CDR3, as DNA: TGTGCCAGCAGCGCCTGGGACAGCCTTAACTATGGCTACACCTTC. Its translation: CASSAWDSLNYGYTF.

V gene TRBV6-5 combines with J gene TRBJ2-2; possible D gene TRBD1, 6 bases. The V gene's germline CDR1 is MNHEY and CDR2 SVGAGI. The CDR3 totals 17 residues. The ends were cut back, 2 bases at V and 2 bases at J, with 15 bases in the middle. The CDR3 reads CASSYRTGTPNTGELFF. The CDR3 bases are TGTGCCAGCAGTTACCGCACTGGGACACCAAACACCGGGGAGCTGTTTTTT.

The chain couples TRBV4-1 to TRBJ2-1; the D is unclear. V was shortened by 0 bases and J by 9 bases, with 6 bases between the two germline ends. This CDR3 comprises 12 residues. In germline, CDR1 is MGHRA, CDR2 YSYEKL. CDR3 residues: CASSQDWGEQFF. CDR3 coding DNA: TGCGCCAGCAGCCAAGATTGGGGTGAGCAGTTCTTC.

The chain employs TRBV6-2 or TRBV6-3 and TRBJ1-2; D is unclear. The V end was cut by 7 bases, the J end by 7 bases, with 10 bases between. This CDR3 region has 11 residues. The V gene's germline CDR1 is MNHEY and CDR2 SVGEGT. CDR3: CASTYEGGYTF. DNA for the CDR3: TGTGCCAGCACCTACGAGGGTGGCTACACCTTC.

This clonotype was counted only a few times. This sequence joins TRBV7-9 and TRBJ2-7, with TRBD2 matching 10 bases. The CDR3 extends over 16 amino acids. The V gene end was trimmed by 5 bases and the J gene end by 2 bases; junction bases not matched to a gene: 9. CDR1 SEHNR and CDR2 FQNEAQ come from the germline V gene (reference sequence). The chain's CDR3 is CASSTLTSGETYEQYF. The CDR3 region has the DNA TGTGCCAGCAGCACCCTAACTAGCGGGGAAACCTACGAGCAGTACTTC.

This sequence joins TRBV19 and TRBJ2-1, with a possible D match to TRBD1 (6 bases). Trimming took off 4 bases at V and 8 bases at J, with 21 bases between the two ends. CDR1 is LNHDA, CDR2 SQIVND, per germline (reference sequence). The CDR3 contains 16 residues. The CDR3 region has the DNA TGTGCCAGTAGTACCCCCGGGACACCTAGGATAGATGAGCAGTTCTTC. Protein: CASSTPGTPRIDEQFF.

This clonotype was seen only once. J is TRBJ2-5 and V is TRBV3-1; TRBD2 might be the D (6 bases). The length of the CDR3 is 13 residues. Germline-derived CDR1 and CDR2 are LGHDT and YNNKEL (reference sequence). The germline V and J ends were trimmed by 6 bases and 5 bases, with 13 bases remaining between them. The CDR3 nucleotides read TGTGCCAGCAGACCACCTGGGGGGGAGACCCAGTACTTC. This encodes CASRPPGGETQYF.

Many counts were recorded for this clonotype. The chain joins TRBV7-8 to TRBJ2-1; no clear D. The germline CDR1 and CDR2 sequences are SGHVS and FQNEAQ. V was pared by 5 bases and J by 8 bases, with 13 bases between. The CDR3 length is 13 residues. CDR3 sequence reads: CASSTLVTDEQFF. The CDR3 DNA reads as TGTGCCAGCAGCACCCTAGTTACTGATGAGCAGTTCTTC.